The clone carrying this T cell receptor beta chain has a single count. The data originate from a study of blood T cell repertoires in COVID-19. Study information: The origin of the acute and convalescent COVID-19 samples was the United States, Italy and Spain.

Individuals drawn from around 25 US areas were about 18 to 90 years old. Clinical history reported by participants formed the basis on which cohorts were assigned. Original handling: Amplification with reference gene primers provided the estimates of nucleated cell counts. The protocol was immunoSEQ multiplex PCR, while the TCRdb copy is restricted to in-frame clones and leaves out a portion. V and J calls and clone size are copied from that table; D and trimming were computed from the DNA. The sample has approximately 220,000 clones, roughly 86% seen once. This CDR3 spans 16 amino acids. The V and J ends lost 0 bases and 5 bases respectively, with 14 bases between them. Germline CDR1 is MGHRA and CDR2 is YSYEKL.

The source material was PBMCs or T cells enriched from blood (not recorded which). The sequence was obtained from a woman between 25 and 40 years old with acute COVID-19. The rearrangement uses TRBV4-1 and TRBJ2-1; D possibly corresponds to TRBD2 (5 bases). The CDR3 protein is CASSQDRDWQNNEQFF. DNA for the CDR3: TGCGCCAGCAGCCAAGATCGGGATTGGCAAAACAATGAGCAGTTCTTC.